The TCR beta chain described here comes from a study of T cells in Graves' hyperthyroidism and ophthalmopathy. Study-level information: Pretreatment peripheral blood was obtained at initial diagnosis. Findings and limits, study-wide: Blood samples included most of the expanded thyroid clonotypes exceeding 0.001.

CDR3 size: 12 residues. V was trimmed by 6 bases and J by 2 bases, leaving 9 bases between them. CDR1 DFQATT and CDR2 SNEGSKA come from the germline V gene (reference sequence). An absence of ophthalmopathy progression within 18 months meant stable Graves' hyperthyroidism. It was RNA transcripts that yielded the amplified TCR beta CDR3 regions. RT-PCR in the first round (using the HTBI primer set) targeted the TCR CDR3. MiXCR was run by TCRdb on the multiplex PCR reads, yielding one entry per CDR3 protein. The sample records approximately 630,000 distinct CDR3 sequences, under 20% being singletons. This clonotype was counted ten times or more. The antigen is unknown.

The TCR originated in a woman aged 30 to 39 with Graves' hyperthyroidism. Source material: blood. The J gene is TRBJ2-3, the V gene TRBV20-1, with D hard to call. The DNA of the CDR3 is TGCAGTGCCCTGCCATACACAGATACGCAGTATTTT. Encoded protein: CSALPYTDTQYF.